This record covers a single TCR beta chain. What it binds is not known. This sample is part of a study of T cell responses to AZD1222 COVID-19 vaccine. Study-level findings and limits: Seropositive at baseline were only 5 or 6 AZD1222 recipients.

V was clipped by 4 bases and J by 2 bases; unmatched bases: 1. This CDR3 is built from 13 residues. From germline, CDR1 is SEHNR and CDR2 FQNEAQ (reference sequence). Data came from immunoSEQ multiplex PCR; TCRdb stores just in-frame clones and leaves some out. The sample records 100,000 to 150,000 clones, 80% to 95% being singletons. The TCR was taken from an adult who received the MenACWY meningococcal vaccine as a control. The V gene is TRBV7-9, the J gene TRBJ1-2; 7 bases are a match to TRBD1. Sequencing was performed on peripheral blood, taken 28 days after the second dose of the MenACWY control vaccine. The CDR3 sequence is CASSWGQNYGYTF. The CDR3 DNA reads TGTGCCAGCAGCTGGGGACAGAACTATGGCTACACCTTC.